This record covers a single TCR beta chain. The antigen this receptor binds is unknown. Base qualities are not at hand, and no much larger clone is one base apart. Collaborating institutions collected whole blood in K2EDTA tubes following their own protocols. For TCRbeta analysis, collaborators shipped samples in one of three forms: frozen whole blood, isolated PBMCs, or DNA extracted from either of those sample types. From the cysteine through the phenylalanine, the CDR3 covers 13 amino acids. Just CDR3 DNA is preserved here, 39 bases in frame from base 1. Relative to germline, V is 7 bases shorter and J is 0 bases shorter, with 12 bases between their ends. CDR1 and CDR2, per the germline V gene, are SQVTM and ANQGSEA. The sample comes from a study of blood T cell repertoires in COVID-19 (dated by TCRdb to 2018 to 2020). The study in broad terms: Samples covering the acute and convalescent phases of COVID-19 were provided by collaborators in the United States, Italy and Spain. The repertoires were released in a freely available public database intended as a resource for research on the immune response to SARS-CoV-2. The material from the prospective study consisted of cDNA or gDNA derived from T cells, B-cell-depleted T cells, or PBMCs. The samples were drawn from the first 160 participants of the ongoing ImmuneRACE study and from 1,254 subjects provided by 6 global collaborators. Nearly every sample came with metadata listing a de-identified subject ID, COVID-19 status, age in years and sex. Deeply sampled blood TCRbeta repertoires from subjects exposed to, actively infected with, or recovered from COVID-19 were included in the dataset. Where HLA class I and class II types were available, the types were taken from metadata supplied by the sample provider, not from assay-based typing. What the study reported, not specific to this receptor: The quantity of clinical and demographic metadata differed by source and by participant and was supplied without curation.

The immunoSEQ Assay, a bias-controlled multiplex PCR, was used to amplify TCRbeta CDR3 regions from genomic DNA. The authors processed their data as follows. Nucleated cell counts per sample were estimated from amplification of reference gene primers within the assay. To quantify the absolute abundance of each unique TCRbeta CDR3 rearrangement, sequence reads were collapsed and filtered. Productive Simpson clonality was computed per sample as the square root of Simpson's diversity index over productive rearrangements. TCRdb stores this immuneACCESS table with in-frame sequences only. Part of the clones is absent; in the studies checked, under half of the shortfall reflects unresolved V genes, and no reason is known for the rest. V and J calls and clone size are those listed in that table; D and trimming were worked out from the DNA. The sample contains about 74,000 clones, 84% of them found a single time. Clones ranked in the top ten supply over 35% of the sample.

Sequencing used peripheral blood. This TCR derives from a man between 65 and 80 years old with acute or convalescent COVID-19. The V and J segments used are TRBV29-1 and TRBJ1-1; there is no confident call for the D gene. The CDR3 loop reads CSALITVNTEAFF. The DNA sequence is given as TGCAGCGCCCTCATAACAGTGAACACTGAAGCTTTCTTT.